What follows are 28 T cell receptor beta chains derived from one specimen sequenced in a study of glioma-infiltrating T cells. Using RNA template, CDR3s of TCR alpha and beta were amplified with iRepertoire arm-PCR. Via MiXCR, TCRdb re-called the multiplex PCR reads, giving one row per CDR3 protein. The data hold more than 300,000 distinct CDR3 sequences, with roughly two fifths observed a single time. Material: glioma tissue, nonneoplastic brain tissue, or PBMCs (not recorded which). These receptors were taken from a human donor with low-grade glioma or glioblastoma, undergoing nonglioma brain surgery, or in good health (not recorded which).

The chain recombines TRBV7-2 with TRBJ2-1; the D gene is possibly TRBD1 (5 bases). Matching the DNA end better, TRBJ2-7 makes the J call doubtful. The CDR3 contains 15 residues. CDR1 and CDR2 from the germline V gene are SGHTA and FQGNSA. For the CDR3, the DNA is TGTGCCAGCAGCTTCAGGGCCTTAAGCTCCTACGAGCAGTACTTC. As protein: CASSFRALSSYEQYF.

About this clonotype: A read error is possible here, since a much larger clone lies one base away. V gene TRBV27 combines with J gene TRBJ2-2, with 7 bases identical to TRBD1. The germline V gene has CDR1 MNHEY and CDR2 SMNVEV (reference sequence). The junction had 12 bases not matched to a gene; V was cut back by 6 bases and J by 2 bases. The CDR3 runs to 17 residues. CDR3 region: CASSQISTGSNTGELFF. CDR3 nucleotides: TGTGCCAGCAGCCAGATTTCGACAGGGTCAAACACCGGGGAGCTGTTTTTT.

This rearrangement joins TRBV6-2 or TRBV6-3 to TRBJ2-5; D not certain. The CDR3 length is 12 residues. V lost 2 bases, J lost 4 bases, and 5 bases lay in between. Germline V gives CDR1 MNHEY, CDR2 SVGEGT. The CDR3 nucleotides are TGTGCCAGCAGTTACGTGGCAGAGACCCAGTACTTC. It codes for CASSYVAETQYF.

This clonotype has just a few counts. The V gene is TRBV7-2, the J gene TRBJ1-2, with 10 bases matching TRBD1. Trimming at V came to 4 bases and at J to 4 bases, leaving 12 bases not matched to a gene. Germline CDR1 SGHTA, CDR2 FQGNSA. The CDR3 has 17 amino acids. The CDR3 region is CASSSRDRGAFSYGYTF. The DNA of the CDR3 is TGTGCCAGCAGCTCCCGGGACAGGGGCGCGTTTTCCTATGGCTACACCTTC.

This clonotype was seen just once. With a much larger clone just one base away, this may be a read error. The chain joins TRBV28 to TRBJ1-5; 7 bases agree with TRBD1. Trimming at V came to 6 bases and at J to 8 bases, leaving 16 bases not matched to a gene. The CDR3 extends over 16 amino acids. In germline, CDR1 is MDHEN, CDR2 SYDVKM. The CDR3 bases are TGTGCCAGCAGATATTTGGACAGGTCCTCCGGGGAGCCCCAGCATTTT. Residues: CASRYLDRSSGEPQHF.

The chain joins TRBV28 to TRBJ2-7; 7 nucleotides align to TRBD1. The J segment lost 0 bases and the V segment lost 8 bases, leaving 7 bases of the junction unmatched. CDR1 and CDR2 from the germline V gene are MDHEN and SYDVKM. The CDR3 has 14 amino acids. In nucleotides, the CDR3 is TGTGCCAGCCAGGGGGAGACCCCCTCCTACGAGCAGTACTTC. This codes for CASQGETPSYEQYF.

A few counts support this clonotype. The J gene is TRBJ1-5, the V gene TRBV15, with D possibly being TRBD1 (6 bases). Trimming pared 0 bases from V and 6 bases from J, leaving 18 bases between. This CDR3 has 17 amino acids. Germline lookup yields CDR1 LNHNV and CDR2 YYDKDF (reference sequence). CDR3 DNA: TGTGCCACCAGCAGAGATCTTAGCAGGGGTGTCGGTCAGCCCCAGCATTTT. This codes for CATSRDLSRGVGQPQHF.

The J gene is TRBJ2-5, the V gene TRBV7-2, with 7 bases fitting TRBD2. There are 13 residues in the CDR3. With V trimmed by 3 bases and J by 9 bases, 7 bases remained unmatched. The germline V gene has CDR1 SGHTA and CDR2 FQGNSA. The CDR3: CASSFPRAGAQYF. In nucleotides, the CDR3 is TGTGCCAGCAGCTTCCCTAGGGCGGGGGCCCAGTACTTC.

Comment on this clonotype: A read error may explain this, as a much larger clone is one base away. The chain links TRBV27 to TRBJ1-6; D is ambiguous. The CDR3 totals 16 residues. Germline lookup yields CDR1 MNHEY and CDR2 SMNVEV (reference sequence). CDR3 DNA: TGTGCCAGCAGTGAAGTTCGCCCGCATTATAATTCACCCATCCACTTT. This translates into CASSEVRPHYNSPIHF.

V usage is TRBV11-1 and J usage is TRBJ2-1; D is undetermined. The V gene's germline CDR1 is SGHAT and CDR2 FQDESV (reference sequence). This CDR3 contains 13 residues. Trimming took 4 bases from V and 8 from J, leaving 12 bases between them. CDR3 in amino acids: CASSSEWVYEQFF. The CDR3 bases are TGTGCCAGCAGCTCCGAATGGGTTTATGAGCAGTTCTTC.

This chain joins TRBV15 and TRBJ2-1; 15 nucleotides line up with TRBD2. After removal of 4 bases from V and 8 bases from J, the junction contained 12 bases not matched to a gene. CDR3 length: 18 residues. Germline CDR1 reads LNHNV; CDR2 reads YYDKDF (reference sequence). CDR3 in amino acids: CATSTDLIGTSGRYEQFF. The CDR3 coding sequence is TGTGCCACCAGCACAGATCTAATCGGGACTAGCGGGAGGTATGAGCAGTTCTTC.

This chain joins TRBV20-1 and TRBJ2-7, with 9 bases aligning to TRBD2. V was clipped by 5 bases and J by 7 bases; unmatched bases: 12. CDR1 is DFQATT, CDR2 SNEGSKA, per germline (reference sequence). The CDR3 covers 14 residues. CDR3 in amino acids: CSAGRREGHNEQYF. DNA of the CDR3: TGCAGTGCTGGACGGCGGGAGGGCCACAATGAGCAGTACTTC.

The chain has TRBV11-1 and TRBJ1-2; 7 nucleotides line up with TRBD1. The CDR3 loop spans 17 amino acids. Germline V gene lookup returns CDR1 SGHAT and CDR2 FQDESV (reference sequence). Trimming took 0 bases from V and 0 from J; bases not matched to a gene: 7. The CDR3 loop is CASSLAGTATSNYGYTF. CDR3 DNA: TGTGCCAGCAGCTTAGCGGGGACAGCAACGTCTAACTATGGCTACACCTTC.

CDR3 sequence (DNA): TGTGCCAGCAGCCGATTCCAGGGAAATGAGCAGTTCTTC. It codes for CASSRFQGNEQFF. This sequence joins TRBV3-1 and TRBJ2-1; D possibly corresponds to TRBD1 (5 bases). This CDR3 is 13 amino acids long. Trimming pared 4 bases from V and 7 bases from J, leaving 11 bases between. Germline CDR1 LGHDT, CDR2 YNNKEL (reference sequence).

A remark on this clonotype: This could be a read error, since a much larger clone is one nucleotide away. The CDR3 carries no conserved terminal phenylalanine or tryptophan, so it likely arises from a read error. The chain carries TRBV20-1 and TRBJ2-5; tentatively, D is TRBD2 (6 bases). Germline V lookup: CDR1 DFQATT, CDR2 SNEGSKA (reference sequence). The CDR3 sequence is 12 residues long. The V and J ends lost 6 bases and 2 bases respectively, with 10 bases between them. The CDR3 DNA follows: TGCAGTGCGGGACTCGTACAAGAGACCCAGTACCTC. Amino acids: CSAGLVQETQYL.

The chain employs TRBV28 and TRBJ2-1; the match to TRBD2 covers 12 bases. V trimming: 4 bases; J trimming: 9 bases; junction bases outside the gene matches: 7. Germline values: CDR1 MDHEN, CDR2 SYDVKM. The CDR3 is made up of 15 amino acids. The CDR3 here is CASSSPSGRAFEQFF. CDR3 nucleotide sequence: TGTGCCAGCAGTTCCCCTAGCGGGAGGGCCTTTGAGCAGTTCTTC.

This clonotype was found a few times. This chain links TRBV4-3 with TRBJ2-1; TRBD2 agrees at 10 bases. Germline V lookup: CDR1 LGHNA, CDR2 YSLEER. V lost 0 bases, J lost 8 bases, and 13 bases stayed unmatched. The CDR3 covers 18 residues. The CDR3 coding sequence is TGCGCCAGCAGCCAAGATCCCCCGCGGCTAGCGGGAGACGATGAGCAGTTCTTC. Its protein is CASSQDPPRLAGDDEQFF.

This clonotype showed up just once. The V call is TRBV7-9, the J call TRBJ2-7, with 8 positions matching TRBD1. The germline V gene encodes CDR1 SEHNR and CDR2 FQNEAQ (reference sequence). The CDR3 runs to 16 residues. After removal of 4 bases from V and 2 bases from J, the junction contained 10 bases not matched to a gene. CDR3 sequence reads: CASSSPRGQATYEQYF. For the CDR3, the DNA is TGTGCCAGCAGCTCCCCCAGGGGACAGGCTACCTACGAGCAGTACTTC.

There are many counts of this clonotype. This chain joins TRBV6-2 or TRBV6-3 and TRBJ2-1; 11 bases are a match to TRBD2. The germline CDR1 and CDR2 sequences are MNHEY and SVGEGT. The V and J ends lost 2 bases and 7 bases, in that order; junction bases with no gene match: 13. The CDR3 has 18 residues. The CDR3 DNA reads as TGTGCCAGCAGTTACGGTCTAGCGGGGGGAATGCGGTGGAATGAGCAGTTCTTC. Protein product: CASSYGLAGGMRWNEQFF.

On this clonotype itself: The junction departs from germline at one end; a sequencing error may be responsible. This chain uses TRBV27 with TRBJ1-5; D might be TRBD1 (6 bases). Per germline, CDR1 MNHEY and CDR2 SMNVEV (reference sequence). The CDR3 sequence is 17 residues long. The CDR3: CASSNPQGNHSNQPQHF. CDR3 coding DNA: TGCGCCAGCAGTAACCCTCAGGGGAACCATAGCAATCAGCCCCAGCATTTT.

This clonotype was detected ten times or more. The chain couples TRBV6-2 or TRBV6-3 to TRBJ2-1; 10 bases align to TRBD2. CDR1 MNHEY and CDR2 SVGEGT come from the germline V gene. This CDR3 is built from 18 residues. The trim removed 5 bases at V and 1 base at J, leaving 11 bases unmatched. CDR3 nucleotide sequence: TGTGCCAGCAGTCTTATTTCGACTAGCGGGTGGTCCTACAATGAGCAGTTCTTC. Protein: CASSLISTSGWSYNEQFF.

This chain uses TRBV19 with TRBJ2-1, with 9 bases identical to TRBD1. V dropped 6 bases and J dropped 14; count of bases not matched to a gene: 8. CDR1 and CDR2 (germline): LNHDA, SQIVND (reference sequence). The CDR3 consists of 12 residues. CDR3 coding DNA: TGTGCCAGTAGCACACCGACAGGGGGTGAGTTCTTC. Protein: CASSTPTGGEFF. The full variable domain, rest sourced from reference TRBV19 and TRBJ2-1, is DGGITQSPKYLFRKEGQNVTLSCEQNLNHDAMYWYRQDPGQGLRLIYYSQIVNDFQKGDIAEGYSVSREKKESFPLTVTSAQKNPTAFYLCASSTPTGGEFFGPGTRLTVL.

This clonotype has more than one count but fewer than ten. The J gene is TRBJ1-5, the V gene TRBV12-3 or TRBV12-4; D not resolved. Trimming removed 6 bases at V and 4 bases at J, with 10 bases between. The CDR3 runs 13 residues. CDR3 sequence reads: CASSNLLNQPQHF. CDR3 bases: TGTGCCAGCAGCAACTTACTTAATCAGCCCCAGCATTTT.

This clonotype was seen a single time. The chain is built from TRBV7-9 and TRBJ2-7, with D maybe TRBD2 (7 bases). Deletions cut 1 base from V and 5 bases from J, with 18 bases between. The CDR3 consists of 16 residues. CDR1 and CDR2 (germline): SEHNR, FQNEAQ (reference sequence). CDR3 bases: TGTGCCAGCAGCTTAGTGGACAGACCAACTAGCGACGAGCAGTACTTC. This codes for CASSLVDRPTSDEQYF.

There are many counts of this clonotype. The chain links TRBV6-5 to TRBJ2-1; 11 nucleotides agree with TRBD2. After removal of 2 bases from V and 6 bases from J, the junction contained 6 bases not matched to a gene. CDR1 MNHEY and CDR2 SVGAGI come from the germline V gene. The CDR3 covers 16 residues. CDR3 residues: CASSYISGLAVNEQFF. CDR3 bases: TGTGCCAGCAGTTACATTTCGGGACTAGCGGTCAATGAGCAGTTCTTC.

The sample holds a few counts of this clonotype. The chain employs TRBV7-8 and TRBJ1-5, with 9 positions matching TRBD1. CDR3 size: 15 residues. Germline values: CDR1 SGHVS, CDR2 FQNEAQ. The V and J ends lost 3 bases and 6 bases, in that order; junction bases with no gene match: 6. The CDR3 here is CASSFRTGEVQPQHF. Here the CDR3 DNA reads TGTGCCAGCAGCTTCAGGACAGGGGAGGTTCAGCCCCAGCATTTT.

The chain has TRBV18 and TRBJ2-5; D is uncertain. The CDR3 is 14 residues long. Trimming took off 0 bases at V and 2 bases at J, with 7 bases between the two ends. The V gene's germline CDR1 is KGHSH and CDR2 LQKENI. As DNA, the CDR3 is TGTGCCAGCTCACCACCGCCACAGCAAGAGACCCAGTACTTC. As protein: CASSPPPQQETQYF.

A word on this clonotype: Germline is not matched at one junction end, which may reflect a read error. V is TRBV7-6 and J is TRBJ1-1; D not resolved. Germline V CDR1 and CDR2: SGHVS, FNYEAQ. The CDR3 is 14 amino acids. CDR3 DNA sequence: TGTGCCAGCAGCTCCACCGCTGGGAACACTAAAGCTTTCTTT. Translated: CASSSTAGNTKAFF.